The T cell receptor (beta chain) under discussion was sequenced for a study of technical replicates of blood from several donors. This clone was counted a single time. Measured with immunoSEQ multiplex PCR; TCRdb has only the in-frame clones, and not every one. The profile covers 65,000 to 80,000 clones, with 95% to 97% appearing a single time and 0.2% to 0.3% taken by the ten largest. The specimen was T cells isolated from PBMCs. The receptor was derived from a human donor in good health.

This CDR3 reads CASRTGNTEAFF. The CDR3 DNA sequence: TGTGCCAGCAGGACAGGGAACACTGAAGCTTTCTTT. J is TRBJ1-1 and V is TRBV6-1; D is possibly TRBD1 (6 bases). The germline CDR1 and CDR2 sequences are MNHNS and SASEGT. V lost 6 bases and J lost 1, with 6 bases in between. The CDR3 runs to 12 residues.